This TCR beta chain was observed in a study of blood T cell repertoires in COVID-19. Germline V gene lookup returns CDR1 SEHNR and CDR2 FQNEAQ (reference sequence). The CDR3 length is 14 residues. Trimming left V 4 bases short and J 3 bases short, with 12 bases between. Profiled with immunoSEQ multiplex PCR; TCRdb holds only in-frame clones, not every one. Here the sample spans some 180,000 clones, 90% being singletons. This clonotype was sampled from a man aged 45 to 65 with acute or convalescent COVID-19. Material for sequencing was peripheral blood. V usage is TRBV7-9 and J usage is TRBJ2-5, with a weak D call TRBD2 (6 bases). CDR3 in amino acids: CASSSGDTKETQYF. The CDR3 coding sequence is TGTGCCAGCAGCTCGGGAGACACAAAAGAGACCCAGTACTTC.